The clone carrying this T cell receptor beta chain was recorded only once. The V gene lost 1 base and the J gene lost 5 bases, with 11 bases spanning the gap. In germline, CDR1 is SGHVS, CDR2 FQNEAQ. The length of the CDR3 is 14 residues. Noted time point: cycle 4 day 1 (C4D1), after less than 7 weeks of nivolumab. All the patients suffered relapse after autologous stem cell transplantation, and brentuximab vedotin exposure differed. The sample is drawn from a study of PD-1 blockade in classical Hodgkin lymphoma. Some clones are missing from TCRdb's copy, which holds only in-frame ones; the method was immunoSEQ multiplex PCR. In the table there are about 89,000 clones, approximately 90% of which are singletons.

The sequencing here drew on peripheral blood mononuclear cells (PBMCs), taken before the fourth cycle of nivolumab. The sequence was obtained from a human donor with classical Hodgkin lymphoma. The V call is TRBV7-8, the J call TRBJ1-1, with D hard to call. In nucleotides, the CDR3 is TGTGCCAGCAGCTTAGGAAGGATGGGGACTGAAGCTTTCTTT. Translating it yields CASSLGRMGTEAFF.